The 9 T cell receptor beta chains presented below share a single source sample, sequenced in a study of T cells in Graves' hyperthyroidism and ophthalmopathy. Amplification of TCR beta CDR3 regions was performed using RNA transcripts as template. HTBI primers were used for first-round RT-PCR of the TCR CDR3. TCRdb called the multiplex PCR reads again in MiXCR, with one record for every CDR3 protein. The sample shows 600,000 to 700,000 distinct CDR3 sequences, roughly 14% of them seen only once. The specimen sequenced was blood. These receptors were taken from a woman aged 40 to 50 with Graves' ophthalmopathy.

This clonotype has at least ten counts. The V and J genes are TRBV7-2 and TRBJ2-7, with 8 bases identical to TRBD2. CDR1 SGHTA and CDR2 FQGNSA come from the germline V gene. J was trimmed by 4 bases and V by 3 bases; bases with no gene match: 5. The CDR3 has 14 residues. CDR3 loop: CASSFGLAGYEQYF. In DNA form, the CDR3 reads TGTGCCAGCAGCTTTGGTCTAGCGGGTTACGAGCAGTACTTC. The full variable domain, completed using reference TRBV7-2 and TRBJ2-7, is GAGVSQSPSNKVTEKGKDVELRCDPISGHTALYWYRQSLGQGLEFLIYFQGNSAPDKSGLPSDRFSAERTGGSVSTLTIQRTQQEDSAVYLCASSFGLAGYEQYFGPGTRLTVT.

This clonotype was found many times. The chain has TRBV7-2 and TRBJ1-1; D may be TRBD1 (5 bases). Germline V CDR1 and CDR2: SGHTA, FQGNSA. V gave up 1 base and J gave up 8 bases, with 11 bases separating them. The CDR3 extends over 13 amino acids. CDR3 region: CASSLGDGREAFF. The CDR3 coding sequence is TGTGCCAGCAGCTTAGGGGACGGACGGGAAGCTTTCTTT.

This clonotype appeared many times. The chain combines TRBV27 with TRBJ1-2, with D perhaps matching TRBD1 (6 bases). The CDR3 runs to 14 residues. Deletions cut 6 bases from V and 1 base from J, with 12 bases between. Germline CDR1 MNHEY, CDR2 SMNVEV (reference sequence). CDR3 sequence: CASSPRGGNYGYTF. The CDR3 DNA reads TGTGCCAGCAGCCCCAGGGGTGGTAACTATGGCTACACCTTC.

This clonotype came up a few times. J is TRBJ2-2 and V is TRBV29-1; D ambiguous. V lost 5 bases to trimming and J lost 3 bases, with 7 bases between them. The CDR3 extends over 12 amino acids. Germline V gives CDR1 SQVTM, CDR2 ANQGSEA. The CDR3, as DNA: TGCAGCGTTCGGAGTGACACCGGGGAGCTGTTTTTT. As protein: CSVRSDTGELFF.

This clonotype was observed at least ten times. This rearrangement joins TRBV12-3 or TRBV12-4 to TRBJ1-5; D perhaps matches TRBD1 (5 bases). Trimming left V 4 bases short and J 6 bases short, with 10 bases between. The CDR3 is 13 residues long. The CDR3 sequence: CASSSGGSQPQHF. The CDR3 DNA reads TGTGCCAGCAGTTCTGGGGGGTCTCAGCCCCAGCATTTT.

This clonotype was counted between two and nine times. V and J are TRBV6-1 and TRBJ1-5; D call uncertain. V gave up 7 bases and J gave up 7 bases, with 14 bases separating them. Germline V CDR1 and CDR2: MNHNS, SASEGT. CDR3 size: 13 residues. CDR3 in DNA: TGTGCCAGCACCGGTGGGGTGGGACAGCCCCAGCATTTT. It specifies CASTGGVGQPQHF.

This clonotype was seen many times. The chain carries TRBV9 and TRBJ1-6; D is possibly TRBD1 (5 bases). The CDR3 spans 16 residues. V lost 2 bases and J lost 10, with 19 bases in between. The germline V gene has CDR1 SGDLS and CDR2 YYNGEE. The CDR3 reads CASSVSGTLRGSPLHF. CDR3 DNA sequence: TGTGCCAGCAGCGTTTCCGGGACCTTAAGAGGATCACCCCTCCACTTT.

This clonotype was counted once. The chain links TRBV27 to TRBJ2-3; 12 positions match TRBD2. The CDR3 spans 17 residues. CDR1 is MNHEY and CDR2 is SMNVEV in the germline V gene (reference sequence). V was clipped by 4 bases and J by 0 bases; unmatched bases: 5. CDR3 in amino acids: CASSSATSGRSTDTQYF. DNA for the CDR3: TGTGCCAGCAGTTCCGCGACTAGCGGGAGAAGCACAGATACGCAGTATTTT.

There are many counts of this clonotype. This sequence joins TRBV28 and TRBJ2-5; no definite D call. V lost 2 bases and J 2 bases, leaving 12 bases between the germline ends. The CDR3 spans 15 residues. Looked up from germline, CDR1 is MDHEN and CDR2 is SYDVKM. CDR3 nucleotide sequence: TGTGCCAGCAGTTTACCGGGCAGTCGACAAGAGACCCAGTACTTC. As protein: CASSLPGSRQETQYF.